This T cell receptor beta chain was obtained from a study of T cell changes during pregnancy in multiple sclerosis. Produced via immunoSEQ multiplex PCR; TCRdb's table is partial and in-frame only. The table has around 100,000 clones, around nine tenths seen once. This CDR3 has 17 residues. Germline loops: CDR1 SGHTA, CDR2 FQGNSA. The trim removed 0 bases at V and 3 bases at J, leaving 3 bases unmatched. The sequence was collected from a female donor with multiple sclerosis, enrolled in a pregnancy study. The source was peripheral blood, collected in the third trimester of pregnancy. The gene calls are TRBV7-2 and TRBJ2-6, with 9 nucleotides matching TRBD2. The CDR3 region has the DNA TGTGCCAGCAGCTTAGCCCCAGCGGGAGGTGGGGCCAACGTCCTGACTTTC. Translating it yields CASSLAPAGGGANVLTF.